A single sample is the source of the 28 T cell receptor beta chains below, sequenced in a study of blood T cell repertoires in COVID-19. Generated by immunoSEQ multiplex PCR, the TCRdb table keeps only in-frame clones and is missing some. The table has around 100,000 clones, around nine tenths seen once. The specimen sequenced was peripheral blood. These receptors were obtained from a human donor in a cohort sampled during active COVID-19.

The chain is built from TRBV2 and TRBJ2-1; 8 bases are a match to TRBD2. Germline V gene lookup returns CDR1 SNHLY and CDR2 FYNNEI. The V segment lost 6 bases and the J segment 4 bases; nucleotides outside the gene matches: 8. The CDR3 runs to 15 residues. As DNA, the CDR3 is TGTGCCAGCAGCGGGACTAGGTCAAGTTACAATGAGCAGTTCTTC. Amino acids: CASSGTRSSYNEQFF.

The V call is TRBV3-1 (or the pseudogene TRBV3-2), the J call TRBJ2-2; 12 nucleotides agree with TRBD1. Germline V gene data show CDR1 as LGHDT and CDR2 as YNNKEL (reference sequence). The ends lost 3 bases at V and 5 bases at J; junction bases unmatched: 1. This CDR3 spans 15 amino acids. In nucleotides, the CDR3 is TGTGCCAGCAGCCAGGGACAGGGGGCGACCGGGGAGCTGTTTTTT. Protein: CASSQGQGATGELFF.

V usage is TRBV5-1 and J usage is TRBJ1-2; a weak D match, TRBD1 (6 bases). The CDR3 extends over 16 amino acids. Trimming pared 3 bases from V and 0 bases from J, leaving 15 bases between. Germline CDR1 reads SGHRS; CDR2 reads YFSETQ. CDR3 loop: CASSWGLDRPNYGYTF. CDR3 coding DNA: TGCGCCAGCAGCTGGGGCTTGGACAGACCTAACTATGGCTACACCTTC.

This chain links TRBV14 with TRBJ2-7; D is unresolved. Trimming removed 4 bases from V and 2 bases from J, with 6 bases in between. Looked up from germline, CDR1 is SGHDN and CDR2 is FVKESK. This CDR3 has 12 residues. The DNA for the CDR3 is TGTGCCAGCAGCCCAAATCCCTACGAGCAGTACTTC. This translates into CASSPNPYEQYF.

This clone showed up just once. CDR3 sequence: CASSEPGSLHF. The CDR3 nucleotides are TGTGCCAGCAGTGAACCAGGATCCCTCCACTTT. The chain links TRBV6-1 to TRBJ1-6; D remains ambiguous. This CDR3 region has 11 residues. V lost 2 bases and J 14 bases, leaving 7 bases between the germline ends. The germline V gene has CDR1 MNHNS and CDR2 SASEGT.

V and J are TRBV7-8 and TRBJ1-2, with TRBD1 matching 8 bases. Per germline, CDR1 SGHVS and CDR2 FQNEAQ. J lost 5 bases, V lost 5 bases, and 7 bases had no gene match. This CDR3 has 14 amino acids. The CDR3: CASSKSQGAYGYTF. In DNA, the CDR3 is TGTGCCAGCAGCAAATCCCAGGGGGCGTATGGCTACACCTTC.

The V gene is TRBV5-6, the J gene TRBJ1-6, with 10 positions matching TRBD1. Germline assignment: CDR1 SGHDT and CDR2 YYEEEE. V shed 0 bases, J shed 9 bases, and the junction held 3 bases outside the gene matches. The CDR3 covers 15 residues. The CDR3 region is CASSLVGTGASPLHF. DNA of the CDR3: TGTGCCAGCAGCTTGGTCGGGACAGGGGCTTCACCCCTCCACTTT.

The chain recombines TRBV5-4 with TRBJ1-1; 9 bases map to TRBD1. Looked up from germline, CDR1 is SGHNT and CDR2 is YYREEE (reference sequence). CDR3 length: 14 residues. With V trimmed by 2 bases and J by 5 bases, 4 bases remained unmatched. Written as DNA, the CDR3 is TGTGCCAGCAGCTTACAGGGGGCGACGACTGAAGCTTTCTTT. It codes for CASSLQGATTEAFF. Full variable domain (rest looked up from reference TRBV5-4 and TRBJ1-1): ETGVTQSPTHLIKTRGQQVTLRCSSQSGHNTVSWYQQALGQGPQFIFQYYREEENGRGNFPPRFSGLQFPNYSSELNVNALELDDSALYLCASSLQGATTEAFFGQGTRLTVV.

The J gene is TRBJ1-1, the V gene TRBV12-3 or TRBV12-4, with unresolved D. The length of the CDR3 is 13 residues. Trimming removed 2 bases from V and 1 base from J, with 5 bases in between. As DNA, the CDR3 is TGTGCCAGCAGTTTACAGGAGAACACTGAAGCTTTCTTT. Translating it yields CASSLQENTEAFF.

In this sample, this clone turned up a few times. CDR3 protein: CATSDSRYQPQHF. In nucleotides, the CDR3 is TGTGCCACCAGTGATTCTCGTTATCAGCCCCAGCATTTT. This rearrangement joins TRBV24-1 to TRBJ1-5; D not certain. There are 13 residues in the CDR3. V was trimmed by 2 bases and J by 5 bases, leaving 6 bases between them. The germline gives CDR1 KGHDR, CDR2 SFDVKD.

The chain links TRBV28 to TRBJ2-1; the D gene is possibly TRBD2 (8 bases). This CDR3 has 17 amino acids. CDR1 is MDHEN and CDR2 is SYDVKM in the germline V gene. V dropped 6 bases and J dropped 6 bases, with 24 bases sitting between them. The CDR3 loop is CASRPPAGRGQINEQFF. The DNA of the CDR3 is TGTGCCAGCAGGCCCCCCGCCGGGAGGGGGCAGATCAATGAGCAGTTCTTC. The full variable domain, with the rest looked up from reference TRBV28 and TRBJ2-1, is DVKVTQSSRYLVKRTGEKVFLECVQDMDHENMFWYRQDPGLGLRLIYFSYDVKMKEKGDIPEGYSVSREKKERFSLILESASTNQTSMYLCASRPPAGRGQINEQFFGPGTRLTVL.

The chain joins TRBV6-5 to TRBJ1-2, with TRBD1 matching over 8 bases. V shed 6 bases, J shed 3 bases, and the junction held 6 bases outside the gene matches. The germline V gene has CDR1 MNHEY and CDR2 SVGAGI. The CDR3 contains 14 residues. The CDR3 coding sequence is TGTGCCAGCAGCCCGACAGGGGTTGACTATGGCTACACCTTC. As protein: CASSPTGVDYGYTF.

This sequence joins TRBV19 and TRBJ2-5; tentative D call: TRBD1 (7 bases). The CDR3 has 15 residues. The V end was cut by 1 base, the J end by 5 bases, with 14 bases between. From germline, CDR1 is LNHDA and CDR2 SQIVND (reference sequence). The CDR3 coding sequence is TGTGCCAGTAGTATAGGAGCAGGGGGGTGGGAGACCCAGTACTTC. Encoded protein: CASSIGAGGWETQYF.

This clone was seen only a few times. This chain connects TRBV7-8 to TRBJ1-3; TRBD1 is a possible D gene (5 bases). The germline V gene has CDR1 SGHVS and CDR2 FQNEAQ. V lost 6 bases to trimming and J lost 10 bases, with 22 bases between them. The CDR3 is 15 residues long. Here the CDR3 DNA reads TGTGCCAGCAGTTTTAGGGCGGGGCCCCTCCTGACCATATATTTT. Its translation is CASSFRAGPLLTIYF.

The chain employs TRBV19 and TRBJ1-3, with 8 bases fitting TRBD1. V dropped 6 bases and J dropped 4; count of bases not matched to a gene: 5. The germline CDR1 and CDR2 sequences are LNHDA and SQIVND (reference sequence). This CDR3 region has 14 residues. CDR3 amino acids: CASSPTGEGNTIYF. The CDR3 DNA reads TGTGCCAGTAGCCCGACAGGGGAAGGAAACACCATATATTTT. Full variable domain (rest looked up from reference TRBV19 and TRBJ1-3): DGGITQSPKYLFRKEGQNVTLSCEQNLNHDAMYWYRQDPGQGLRLIYYSQIVNDFQKGDIAEGYSVSREKKESFPLTVTSAQKNPTAFYLCASSPTGEGNTIYFGEGSWLTVV.

The rearrangement joins TRBV5-1 to TRBJ2-5; TRBD1 matches 8 bases. Germline CDR1 reads SGHRS; CDR2 reads YFSETQ. CDR3 length equals 17 residues. The J segment lost 5 bases and the V segment lost 4 bases, leaving 16 bases of the junction unmatched. The CDR3 coding sequence is TGCGCCAGCAGCAATACCCCGGGACAGGCAGCGAGGGAGACCCAGTACTTC. Protein: CASSNTPGQAARETQYF.

This clone was detected only once. The chain has TRBV3-1 (or the pseudogene TRBV3-2) and TRBJ1-1; weak D call: TRBD1 (6 bases). The CDR3 runs to 14 residues. Germline lookup yields CDR1 LGHDT and CDR2 YNNKEL (reference sequence). Trimming took 0 bases from V and 4 from J, leaving 9 bases between them. The CDR3, as DNA: TGTGCCAGCAGCCAAGACCCAGGGGCCACTGAAGCTTTCTTT. It specifies CASSQDPGATEAFF.

V usage is TRBV7-9 and J usage is TRBJ2-2; TRBD2 matches 9 bases. This CDR3 has 18 amino acids. Germline V CDR1 and CDR2: SEHNR, FQNEAQ (reference sequence). With V trimmed by 5 bases and J by 5 bases, 15 bases remained unmatched. The chain's CDR3 is CASSPRGSGSVGTGELFF. The CDR3 coding sequence is TGTGCCAGCAGCCCCCGAGGTAGCGGGAGCGTTGGGACCGGGGAGCTGTTTTTT.

V and J are TRBV10-3 and TRBJ1-2; 12 nucleotides match TRBD1. The V segment lost 6 bases and the J segment 6 bases; nucleotides outside the gene matches: 2. Germline V gene sequence: CDR1 ENHRY, CDR2 SYGVKD. This CDR3 has 13 residues. CDR3 amino acids: CAIRGQGADGYTF. The CDR3 nucleotides read TGTGCCATCAGGGGACAGGGGGCTGATGGCTACACCTTC.

The chain has TRBV7-9 and TRBJ2-7, with 10 bases identical to TRBD1. Trimming took 5 bases from V and 4 from J; bases not matched to a gene: 5. This CDR3 region has 14 residues. Germline CDR1 reads SEHNR; CDR2 reads FQNEAQ (reference sequence). The CDR3 reads CASSPGTGVYEQYF. DNA for the CDR3: TGTGCCAGCAGCCCCGGGACAGGGGTTTACGAGCAGTACTTC.

The DNA of the CDR3 is TGTGCCAGCAGCTTAGGGGGCGGTTATTACAATGAGCAGTTCTTC. It yields the protein CASSLGGGYYNEQFF. This chain joins TRBV11-3 and TRBJ2-1; possible D gene TRBD1, 5 bases. Trimming left V 1 base short and J 4 bases short, with 11 bases between. The CDR3 totals 15 residues. The germline V gene has CDR1 SGHNT and CDR2 YENEEA.

This clone was detected once. V usage is TRBV7-2 and J usage is TRBJ2-6, with D possibly matching TRBD1 (6 bases). Trimming took off 4 bases at V and 8 bases at J, with 15 bases between the two ends. Per germline, CDR1 SGHTA and CDR2 FQGNSA. This CDR3 comprises 15 residues. The CDR3 is CASSSAHRVPNVLTF. The CDR3, as DNA: TGTGCCAGCAGCTCGGCCCACAGGGTCCCCAACGTCCTGACTTTC.

The gene calls are TRBV9 and TRBJ2-2; 12 positions agree with TRBD2. Trimming took 5 bases from V and 5 from J; bases not matched to a gene: 10. CDR1 is SGDLS and CDR2 is YYNGEE in the germline V gene. The CDR3 is 17 residues long. CDR3 nucleotides: TGTGCCAGCAGTGCAGGACTAGCGGGGCCTGTTACCGGGGAGCTGTTTTTT. This gives the protein CASSAGLAGPVTGELFF.

The chain is built from TRBV19 and TRBJ1-5, with TRBD1 matching over 10 bases. Germline values: CDR1 LNHDA, CDR2 SQIVND (reference sequence). The J segment lost 12 bases and the V segment lost 7 bases, leaving 15 bases of the junction unmatched. The CDR3 length is 15 residues. CDR3: CASTTSSTGTGDQHF. For the CDR3, the DNA is TGTGCCAGTACCACTTCCTCTACCGGGACAGGGGACCAGCATTTT.

The chain is built from TRBV15 and TRBJ2-6; 9 bases are a match to TRBD1. Trimming took 5 bases from V and 0 from J; bases not matched to a gene: 8. CDR1 and CDR2 (germline): LNHNV, YYDKDF (reference sequence). CDR3 length: 18 amino acids. The CDR3 loop reads CATSRPGQGISGANVLTF. CDR3 nucleotide sequence: TGTGCCACCAGCCGTCCGGGACAGGGCATCTCTGGGGCCAACGTCCTGACTTTC.

The chain has TRBV5-1 and TRBJ1-1; tentative D call: TRBD1 (6 bases). In germline, CDR1 is SGHRS, CDR2 YFSETQ. V lost 5 bases, J lost 4 bases, and 12 bases lay in between. The CDR3 has 13 residues. As DNA, the CDR3 is TGCGCCAGCAGGGCTACAGGGTTCACTGAAGCTTTCTTT. Its protein is CASRATGFTEAFF.

This clone has a single count. CDR3 in amino acids: CASSVDRGYTDTQYF. The CDR3 coding sequence is TGTGCCAGTAGTGTGGACAGGGGGTACACAGATACGCAGTATTTT. The rearrangement links TRBV19 to TRBJ2-3, with TRBD1 matching over 10 bases. CDR3 size: 15 residues. Trimming removed 5 bases from V and 2 bases from J; junction bases left unmatched: 4. CDR1 and CDR2 (germline): LNHDA, SQIVND (reference sequence).

J is TRBJ2-1 and V is TRBV5-1; 7 bases fit TRBD2. Germline CDR1 and CDR2: SGHRS and YFSETQ. The V and J ends lost 0 bases and 3 bases, in that order; junction bases with no gene match: 3. The CDR3 has 15 residues. The CDR3: CASSLVAGDYNEQFF. Here the CDR3 DNA reads TGCGCCAGCAGCTTGGTTGCGGGGGACTACAATGAGCAGTTCTTC.